This is a list of T cell receptor beta chains from one sample in a study of T cell responses to AZD1222 COVID-19 vaccine. The protocol was immunoSEQ multiplex PCR, while the TCRdb copy is restricted to in-frame clones and leaves out a portion. The sample has over 100,000 clones; approximately 86% are singletons. The sample was peripheral blood, taken on day 0 of AZD1222 vaccination. Receptors were obtained from an adult in good health. Each CDR3 is given with its conserved first and last residue. A D gene is named only where the DNA matches it firmly. The size of a clone is reported for some rows only, either as once, few or many, or as a class for expanded clones.

J gene,V gene,clone size,D gene,CDR3 protein,CDR3 DNA
TRBJ2-7,TRBV5-1,few,TRBD2,CASSSTSGGAYEQYF,TGCGCCAGCAGCTCAACTAGCGGAGGTGCCTACGAGCAGTACTTC
TRBJ2-7,TRBV19,-,-,CATNYRQTYEQYF,TGTGCCACCAACTACAGACAAACCTACGAGCAGTACTTC
TRBJ2-7,TRBV27,-,-,CASRPRRGEQYF,TGTGCCAGCAGGCCCCGCAGGGGCGAGCAGTACTTC
TRBJ1-3,TRBV5-5,-,-,CASSSLPSPDTIYF,TGTGCCAGCAGCTCCTTACCTAGTCCGGACACCATATATTTT
TRBJ1-2,TRBV6-1,-,-,CASSEVGGNYGYTF,TGTGCCAGCAGTGAAGTCGGGGGTAACTATGGCTACACCTTC
TRBJ2-1,TRBV20-1,once,-,CSASVSGLYNEQFF,TGCAGTGCTAGTGTTAGCGGACTGTACAATGAGCAGTTCTTC
TRBJ2-7,TRBV5-1,-,TRBD1,CASSLSTGDYEQYF,TGCGCCAGCAGCCTCTCGACAGGGGATTACGAGCAGTACTTC
TRBJ1-1,TRBV5-1,-,-,CASSPGTPNTEAFF,TGCGCCAGCAGCCCTGGGACACCGAACACTGAAGCTTTCTTT
TRBJ1-2,TRBV29-1,-,TRBD1,CSVDGQGYGYTF,TGCAGCGTTGATGGACAGGGATATGGCTACACCTTC
TRBJ2-1,TRBV7-9,few,-,CASSPTGMGINEQFF,TGTGCCAGCAGCCCAACTGGAATGGGAATCAATGAGCAGTTCTTC
TRBJ2-3,TRBV5-4,-,TRBD1,CASSFVGQGPDTQYF,TGTGCCAGCAGCTTCGTGGGACAGGGACCAGATACGCAGTATTTT
TRBJ1-5,TRBV10-1,-,TRBD1,CASTNTDRGLDQPQHF,TGCGCCAGCACCAACACCGACAGGGGGCTTGATCAGCCCCAGCATTTT
TRBJ1-5,TRBV19,-,-,CASRGGTYSNQPQHF,TGTGCCAGTAGGGGGGGCACGTATAGCAATCAGCCCCAGCATTTT
TRBJ2-2,TRBV2,-,-,CASSEGEGELFF,TGTGCCAGCAGTGAAGGAGAAGGGGAGCTGTTTTTT
TRBJ1-5,TRBV10-3,once,-,CAISELRVTTNQPQHF,TGTGCCATCAGTGAGCTCCGGGTAACGACGAATCAGCCCCAGCATTTT
TRBJ1-3,TRBV18,-,TRBD1,CASSLGFATGGNRNTIYF,TGTGCCAGCTCACTTGGATTTGCGACAGGGGGAAACCGAAACACCATATATTTT
TRBJ1-4,TRBV11-2,-,-,CASSSTGPKGTLFF,TGTGCCAGCAGCTCTACCGGGCCCAAAGGAACACTGTTTTTT
TRBJ2-7,TRBV3-1/TRBV3-2,few,TRBD1,CASSPTGVEQYF,TGTGCCAGCAGCCCGACAGGGGTCGAGCAGTACTTC
TRBJ2-3,TRBV7-9,few,TRBD1,CASSGQGISDTQYF,TGTGCCAGCAGCGGACAGGGTATTTCAGATACGCAGTATTTT
TRBJ2-5,TRBV5-5,-,-,CASSSIGVGGETQYF,TGTGCCAGCAGCTCGATCGGGGTAGGAGGAGAGACCCAGTACTTC
TRBJ1-6,TRBV28,large,TRBD1,CASSQGQGGSPLHF,TGTGCCAGCAGCCAAGGACAGGGAGGTTCACCCCTCCACTTT
TRBJ2-3,TRBV7-9,-,TRBD2,CASSLAGAGGLDTQYF,TGTGCCAGCAGCTTAGCGGGAGCGGGAGGGCTAGATACGCAGTATTTT
TRBJ2-7,TRBV5-5,-,TRBD1,CASSRTMGGDRVSEQYF,TGTGCCAGCAGCCGGACCATGGGCGGGGACAGGGTCTCCGAGCAGTACTTC
TRBJ1-3,TRBV5-1,-,TRBD1,CASSRDRAGNTIYF,TGCGCCAGCAGCAGGGACAGGGCTGGAAACACCATATATTTT
TRBJ2-5,TRBV12-5,-,-,CASGRKETQYF,TGTGCTAGTGGTCGGAAAGAGACCCAGTACTTC
TRBJ2-7,TRBV5-8,-,-,CASSLGPQSYEQYF,TGTGCCAGCAGCTTGGGACCGCAGTCCTACGAGCAGTACTTC
TRBJ2-2,TRBV24-1,-,-,CATSQGTTGELFF,TGTGCCACCAGTCAGGGGACGACCGGGGAGCTGTTTTTT
TRBJ1-2,TRBV11-2,once,-,CASRGPRGNYGYTF,TGTGCCAGCCGAGGACCTAGGGGTAACTATGGCTACACCTTC
TRBJ1-1,TRBV12-3/TRBV12-4,-,-,CASSPRTDTEAFF,TGTGCCAGCAGTCCTCGGACAGACACTGAAGCTTTCTTT
TRBJ2-1,TRBV29-1,few,-,CSVDSGGYYNEQFF,TGCAGCGTTGACTCAGGGGGGTATTACAATGAGCAGTTCTTC
TRBJ1-2,TRBV7-9,-,-,CASSSPKDGYTF,TGTGCCAGCAGCTCCCCAAAGGATGGCTACACCTTC
TRBJ2-1,TRBV7-9,-,TRBD2,CASSHPGGGKEQFF,TGTGCCAGCAGCCACCCGGGGGGGGGCAAGGAGCAGTTCTTC
TRBJ2-1,TRBV28,-,TRBD2,CASSLGLAGRSSYNEQFF,TGTGCCAGCAGTTTAGGACTAGCGGGTAGAAGCTCCTACAATGAGCAGTTCTTC
TRBJ1-1,TRBV7-9,-,-,CASSLKTREAFF,TGTGCCAGCAGCTTAAAGACTCGCGAAGCTTTCTTT
TRBJ1-2,TRBV19,-,TRBD1,CASSIRTGRGYTF,TGTGCCAGTAGTATCCGGACAGGGCGAGGCTACACCTTC
TRBJ2-3,TRBV6-5,-,TRBD1,CASSSRTGEGADTQYF,TGTGCCAGCAGTTCCCGGACAGGGGAAGGGGCAGATACGCAGTATTTT
TRBJ1-2,TRBV15,few,-,CATSGGLDYGYTF,TGTGCCACCAGCGGGGGACTTGATTATGGCTACACCTTC
TRBJ2-1,TRBV9,-,-,CASSPTIGFSYNEQFF,TGTGCCAGCAGCCCGACTATAGGCTTTTCCTACAATGAGCAGTTCTTC
TRBJ1-1,TRBV12-2,-,-,CASRLVWENTEAFF,TGTGCAAGTCGCTTAGTATGGGAGAACACTGAAGCTTTCTTT
TRBJ1-4,TRBV2,-,-,CASSEEELGEKLFF,TGTGCCAGCAGTGAGGAGGAACTGGGTGAAAAACTGTTTTTT
TRBJ1-5,TRBV12-3/TRBV12-4,-,-,CASSYSNQPQHF,TGTGCCAGCAGCTATAGCAATCAGCCCCAGCATTTT
TRBJ1-1,TRBV2,-,-,CASRWGQNTEAFF,TGTGCCAGCAGGTGGGGACAGAACACTGAAGCTTTCTTT
TRBJ2-3,TRBV7-3,once,TRBD2,CASSYGAGGPPDTQYF,TGTGCCAGCAGCTACGGAGCGGGAGGCCCCCCCGATACGCAGTATTTT
TRBJ2-5,TRBV19,-,-,CASSQLYRAGAQETQYF,TGTGCCAGTAGTCAACTTTACCGGGCCGGGGCCCAAGAGACCCAGTACTTC
TRBJ1-2,TRBV24-1,-,-,CATSDFVGYGYTF,TGTGCCACCAGTGATTTCGTAGGGTACGGCTACACCTTC
TRBJ2-5,TRBV5-1,-,-,CASSLGTGEETQYF,TGCGCCAGCAGCTTGGGTACGGGAGAAGAGACCCAGTACTTC
TRBJ2-5,TRBV18,-,TRBD2,CASSPPASGFQETQYF,TGTGCCAGCTCACCACCGGCTAGCGGTTTCCAAGAGACCCAGTACTTC
TRBJ2-7,TRBV10-3,-,-,CAISAGHEQYF,TGTGCCATCAGTGCAGGCCACGAGCAGTACTTC
TRBJ2-2,TRBV19,-,-,CASSIGAGAGELFF,TGTGCCAGTAGTATAGGGGCCGGGGCCGGGGAGCTGTTTTTT
TRBJ1-4,TRBV5-1,-,-,CASSLGTNEKLFF,TGCGCCAGCAGCTTAGGGACTAATGAAAAACTGTTTTTT
TRBJ2-1,TRBV3-1/TRBV3-2,-,TRBD2,CASSQDPRGGGAYNEQFF,TGTGCCAGCAGCCAAGACCCCCGCGGCGGGGGGGCCTACAATGAGCAGTTCTTC
TRBJ1-1,TRBV18,-,-,CASSLPGASGENTEAFF,TGTGCCAGCTCCCTCCCCGGGGCATCAGGTGAGAACACTGAAGCTTTCTTT
TRBJ2-1,TRBV27,-,-,CASGGYNEQFF,TGTGCCAGCGGGGGTTACAATGAGCAGTTCTTC
TRBJ1-1,TRBV5-4,-,-,CASSHSRDTEAFF,TGTGCCAGCAGCCATTCCAGGGACACTGAAGCTTTCTTT
TRBJ2-5,TRBV2,once,TRBD1,CAGGTGGRWQETQYF,TGTGCCGGGGGGACAGGGGGTAGGTGGCAAGAGACCCAGTACTTC